This is a list of T cell receptor beta chains from one sample in a study of blood T cell repertoires in COVID-19. Sequencing was performed with immunoSEQ multiplex PCR; in TCRdb, only in-frame clones are kept and a portion is missing. The top ten clones hold roughly a tenth of a sample with fewer than 350,000 clones, approximately 86% of them seen once. Sequenced input: peripheral blood. The receptors were gathered from a man aged 25-45 years with COVID-19, enrolled during active disease. The CDR3 runs from the conserved cysteine through the conserved F or W. The D gene is left open where the match is weak. A row's size may be missing; if present it is once, few, many or a size class.

>many|.|TRBV27|12|TRBJ2-5
TGTGCCAGCAGTTTGAGGGGGGAGACCCAGTACTTC
CASSLRGETQYF
>.|TRBD2|TRBV15|15|TRBJ2-1
TGTGCCACCAGCAGTCCGGGAGGACTCTACAATGAGCAGTTCTTC
CATSSPGGLYNEQFF
>.|TRBD2|TRBV14|16|TRBJ2-3
TGTGCCAGCAGCCAAGTTTCTAGCGGGACAACAGATACGCAGTATTTT
CASSQVSSGTTDTQYF
>.|.|TRBV5-1|15|TRBJ1-2
TGCGCCAGCAGCTTGGCCGGCAGGGGTAACTATGGCTACACCTTC
CASSLAGRGNYGYTF
>.|.|TRBV19|14|TRBJ1-1
TGTGCCAGTAGTATTAAGGCGGGGGGACATGAAGCTTTCTTT
CASSIKAGGHEAFF
>.|.|TRBV10-3|15|TRBJ1-4
TGTGCCATCAGTACTAAGACAGGTGCCGATGAAAAACTGTTTTTT
CAISTKTGADEKLFF
>.|TRBD1|TRBV4-1|13|TRBJ2-5
TGCGCCAGCAGCCAAGGACAGGGGGAGACCCAGTACTTC
CASSQGQGETQYF
>.|.|TRBV10-3|14|TRBJ2-1
TGTGCCATCAGGGTCGAGGAACTTCTGGATGAGCAGTTCTTC
CAIRVEELLDEQFF
>.|.|TRBV14|13|TRBJ1-2
TGTGCCAGCAGCCCCAGGCCGAACTATGGCTACACCTTC
CASSPRPNYGYTF
>.|TRBD1|TRBV27|16|TRBJ1-1
TGTGCCAGCATTGGGGTGGGGACAGGGGAGAGAACTGAAGCTTTCTTT
CASIGVGTGERTEAFF
>.|.|TRBV20-1|11|TRBJ2-7
TGCAGTGCTAGCGCTCGGTACGAGCAGTACTTC
CSASARYEQYF
>.|.|TRBV19|15|TRBJ1-6
TGTGCCAGTAGTATAGACCGGGACTCCAATTCACCCCTCCACTTT
CASSIDRDSNSPLHF
>.|TRBD2|TRBV5-4|14|TRBJ2-3
TGTGCCAGCAGCTTGACTAGCGGGAGGGATACGCAGTATTTT
CASSLTSGRDTQYF
>.|.|TRBV20-1|10|TRBJ2-5
TGCAGTGGGGGGGTAGAGACCCAGTACTTC
CSGGVETQYF
>.|.|TRBV7-9|16|TRBJ1-4
TGTGCCAGCAGCCCAATGGACACAAGCATAAATGAAAAACTGTTTTTT
CASSPMDTSINEKLFF
>.|.|TRBV7-6|14|TRBJ2-7
TGTGCCGGGTGCAGGGTACGGAACAAGTACGAGCAGTACTTC
CAGCRVRNKYEQYF
>.|TRBD2|TRBV6-4|17|TRBJ2-3
TGTGCCAGCAGTGACGGAGCTAGCGGGAGGGTTACAGATACGCAGTATTTT
CASSDGASGRVTDTQYF
>.|TRBD2|TRBV20-1|15|TRBJ2-7
TGCAGTGCTAGTAGACCTAGCGGGAGGGCCCACGAGCAGTACTTC
CSASRPSGRAHEQYF
>.|TRBD1|TRBV4-2|16|TRBJ1-2
TGTGCCAGCAGCCAAGTTGGGACAGGGGAAAACTATGGCTACACCTTC
CASSQVGTGENYGYTF
>.|TRBD1|TRBV11-2|15|TRBJ1-1
TGTGCCAGCAGCTTAGTTTGGCAGGGGGGCACTGAAGCTTTCTTT
CASSLVWQGGTEAFF